The 8 T cell receptor beta chains given below trace back to one sample, sequenced in a study of blood T cell repertoires in COVID-19 (dated by TCRdb to the early 2020s). Libraries were prepared through the immunoSEQ multiplex PCR assay. What TCRdb holds here is the immuneACCESS table cut down to in-frame rearrangements. Part of the clones is not present; checked against another copy, under half of the missing clones reflect an unresolved V gene, and the others are unexplained. The sample table holds 95,000 to 150,000 clones, of which over 55% were seen once. The top ten clonotypes cover roughly 2% of the sample. Sequencing was performed on peripheral blood. Receptors were obtained from a woman between 65 and 79 years old with acute or convalescent COVID-19.

The V and J genes are TRBV25-1 and TRBJ2-3; 10 bases agree with TRBD1. V lost 2 bases, J lost 4 bases, and 3 bases stayed unmatched. Germline-derived CDR1 and CDR2 are MGHDK and SYGVNS. There are 15 residues in the CDR3. In DNA form, the CDR3 reads TGTGCCAGCAGTGAACGGGACAGGGGATCAGATACGCAGTATTTT. Amino acid sequence: CASSERDRGSDTQYF.

This rearrangement joins TRBV7-9 to TRBJ2-1; the match to TRBD2 covers 8 bases. The V and J ends lost 1 base and 6 bases, in that order; junction bases with no gene match: 5. The germline V gene encodes CDR1 SEHNR and CDR2 FQNEAQ (reference sequence). The CDR3 consists of 15 residues. The CDR3 loop reads CASSLERGGRNEQFF. The CDR3 coding sequence is TGTGCCAGCAGCTTAGAACGGGGGGGCCGCAATGAGCAGTTCTTC.

This clone was seen more than once but under ten times. Other DNA sequences within the sample encode an identical CDR3. This rearrangement joins TRBV11-2 to TRBJ2-7; 7 positions match TRBD1. The CDR3 contains 12 residues. The germline V gene has CDR1 SGHAT and CDR2 FQNNGV. V shed 5 bases and J 5 bases; nucleotides not matched to a gene: 3. Here the CDR3 DNA reads TGTGCCAGCAGCATGACAGGGCACGAGCAGTACTTC. This sequence encodes CASSMTGHEQYF.

This chain joins TRBV11-2 and TRBJ1-1, with D possibly being TRBD1 (5 bases). CDR3 length: 15 residues. Per germline, CDR1 SGHAT and CDR2 FQNNGV. Trimming removed 7 bases from V and 2 bases from J, with 17 bases in between. The CDR3 protein is CASTREVRVNTEAFF. DNA of the CDR3: TGTGCCAGCACCAGGGAGGTCCGGGTTAACACTGAAGCTTTCTTT.

The J gene is TRBJ1-4, the V gene TRBV9; 9 positions match TRBD1. The CDR3 is 16 amino acids. With V trimmed by 2 bases and J by 5 bases, 7 bases remained unmatched. In germline, CDR1 is SGDLS, CDR2 YYNGEE. CDR3 DNA sequence: TGTGCCAGCAGCGTGGGGAGGACAGGGGCGAATGAAAAACTGTTTTTT. Protein sequence: CASSVGRTGANEKLFF.

This chain joins TRBV19 and TRBJ2-1; weak D call: TRBD2 (7 bases). CDR3 length: 14 residues. V was cut by 4 bases and J by 12 bases, with 19 bases left in between. Germline V lookup: CDR1 LNHDA, CDR2 SQIVND (reference sequence). This chain's CDR3 is CASSKGGDLVVQFF. Written as DNA, the CDR3 is TGTGCCAGTAGTAAGGGGGGGGACCTTGTCGTGCAGTTCTTC. Full variable domain (outside the CDR3, taken from reference TRBV19 and TRBJ2-1): DGGITQSPKYLFRKEGQNVTLSCEQNLNHDAMYWYRQDPGQGLRLIYYSQIVNDFQKGDIAEGYSVSREKKESFPLTVTSAQKNPTAFYLCASSKGGDLVVQFFGPGTRLTVL.

V and J are TRBV5-1 and TRBJ2-1, with D possibly matching TRBD1 (5 bases). V was cut by 3 bases and J by 8 bases, with 24 bases left in between. The CDR3 has 17 amino acids. Germline CDR1 reads SGHRS; CDR2 reads YFSETQ. CDR3 amino acids: CASSSGTRRVRVDEQFF. DNA for the CDR3: TGCGCCAGCAGCTCAGGCACACGCAGGGTCAGGGTGGATGAGCAGTTCTTC.

This clone turned up a few times. V usage is TRBV7-2 and J usage is TRBJ1-4; the D is unclear. This CDR3 has 15 residues. V lost 5 bases and J 0 bases, leaving 10 bases between the germline ends. Germline lookup yields CDR1 SGHTA and CDR2 FQGNSA. CDR3 region: CASSPSIATNEKLFF. The CDR3 DNA follows: TGTGCCAGCAGCCCCTCTATTGCAACTAATGAAAAACTGTTTTTT.